This TCR beta chain is drawn from a study of vaccination and CD4 T cells after COVID-19. Background on the study: In culture, cells were exposed to overlapping spike peptides from SARS-CoV-2, HCoV-NL63, HCoV-OC43 and HCoV-229E.

With respect to this clonotype: Antigen: not known.

Researchers used the Oncomine TCR Beta short-read assay to sequence DNA from cultured CD4+ T cells. TCRdb recomputed calls from the PCR reads with MiXCR, one row per CDR3 protein. Of approximately 12,000 distinct CDR3 sequences listed, more than 40% were seen once; the top ten hold roughly 14%. CDR3 length equals 13 residues. V was pared by 4 bases and J by 9 bases, with 15 bases between. Germline V gene lookup returns CDR1 MRHNA and CDR2 SNTAGT. Sample treatment: roughly 10-day PBMC culture with coronavirus spike peptide pools or control peptides (ViraFEST assay). The chain uses TRBV6-4 and TRBJ1-1, with D possibly matching TRBD1 (6 bases). This TCR was recovered from a human donor who had recovered from COVID-19. The specimen was CD4+ T cells from blood, cultured in vitro. The CDR3 protein is CASSVETGNKAFF. CDR3 nucleotide sequence: TGTGCCAGCAGTGTTGAGACAGGCAATAAAGCTTTCTTT.